Given below is one T cell receptor beta chain in context. The clone's antigen remains unknown. Qualities for individual bases were not recorded, and no much larger clone is one base off. This entry comes from a study of T cell responses to AZD1222 COVID-19 vaccine (dated by TCRdb to the early 2020s). Describing the broader study: TCR sequencing was performed for roughly 250 trial participants, of whom roughly 200 were given two doses of AZD1222 and approximately 25 were given two doses of MenACWY control vaccine. Enrollment into the trials was organized by age into subgroups of 18-55, 56-69 and 70-plus years, and those subgroups contained roughly 150, 30 and 60 TCR-sequenced participants, respectively. Study-wide conclusions, independent of this receptor: Conclusions about previously exposed vaccinees are limited because only a handful of AZD1222 recipients were SARS-CoV-2 seropositive at baseline. After two AZD1222 doses, both the breadth and the depth of spike-specific TCRs were significantly higher than at day 0 and than in MenACWY recipients. Reportedly, close to half of the unique spike-specific TCRs recognized epitopes lying outside the regions that are mutated in the B.1.351 and B.1.1.7 variants. In the small 56-69-year group, the increase in depth fell short of significance, most likely because of low power. Because no day 14 peak-response samples were available, repertoires were characterized only after the peak T cell response. The vaccine-associated CD4 TCRs covered the entire spike protein, and the dominant responses fell in regions 160-218 and 743-854. Participants were mostly white British, with more females than males. The authors suggested clonal diversity may have been underestimated.

The CDR3 regions of human TCRbeta chains were analyzed by immunosequencing. In the authors' own workflow: Repertoire TCRs were checked for matches against a reference library of SARS-CoV-2-specific TCRs that had been generated using the MIRA antigen-specificity platform. Breadth meant the fraction of unique TCRs that were SARS-CoV-2-associated, whereas depth meant the fraction of total T cells that were SARS-CoV-2-associated. Using the MIRA data, each spike-specific TCR was assigned both to the spike region to which the TCR was reactive and to a CD4 or CD8 class. Log10-transformed breadth and depth values were compared by one-way ANOVA with Sidak's multiple comparisons tests. In TCRdb, the immuneACCESS table is reduced to in-frame sequences with V and J assigned. These tables do not hold every clone; where another copy was compared, an unresolved V gene accounts for under half, and the others remain unexplained. The V and J calls and clone size come from that table; D and trimming were worked out from the DNA. This sample has about 180,000 clones in its table, and approximately 92% of those were observed once. The ten biggest clones cover around 0.97% of the sample.

Taken with the paper, the label for time point translates to: about 28 days (+/-7) after the second vaccine dose. The treatment or condition label corresponds to: meningococcal conjugate vaccine given as trial control. Vaccinee samples were obtained from the UK trials COV001 and COV002, which included a single-blind randomized controlled phase 2/3 trial of AZD1222 (ChAdOx1 nCoV-19) in healthy adults. Trial participant PBMC samples were collected at day 0 and day 28 after the second dose for TCRbeta chain sequencing. Trimming at the junction amounts to 3 bases on V and 6 bases on J, and the germline ends lie 12 bases apart. According to the germline V gene, CDR1 reads KGHSH and CDR2 reads LQKENI. From cysteine to phenylalanine, the CDR3 is 14 amino acids long. Only CDR3 DNA remains: 42 bases, in frame from the first base.

The V and J genes are TRBV18 and TRBJ1-5; the D gene is unclear. The input for sequencing was peripheral blood, taken 28 days after the second dose of the MenACWY control vaccine. This receptor was taken from an adult who received the MenACWY meningococcal vaccine as a control. The CDR3 corresponds to CASSPLVSAQPQHF. The DNA sequence is as follows: TGTGCCAGCTCACCGCTCGTTTCAGCTCAGCCCCAGCATTTT. The variable domain in full, with residues beyond the CDR3 obtained from the reference TRBV18 and TRBJ1-5 genes, is NAGVMQNPRHLVRRRGQEARLRCSPMKGHSHVYWYRQLPEEGLKFMVYLQKENIIDESGMPKERFSAEFPKEGPSILRIQQVVRGDSAAYFCASSPLVSAQPQHFGDGTRLSIL.